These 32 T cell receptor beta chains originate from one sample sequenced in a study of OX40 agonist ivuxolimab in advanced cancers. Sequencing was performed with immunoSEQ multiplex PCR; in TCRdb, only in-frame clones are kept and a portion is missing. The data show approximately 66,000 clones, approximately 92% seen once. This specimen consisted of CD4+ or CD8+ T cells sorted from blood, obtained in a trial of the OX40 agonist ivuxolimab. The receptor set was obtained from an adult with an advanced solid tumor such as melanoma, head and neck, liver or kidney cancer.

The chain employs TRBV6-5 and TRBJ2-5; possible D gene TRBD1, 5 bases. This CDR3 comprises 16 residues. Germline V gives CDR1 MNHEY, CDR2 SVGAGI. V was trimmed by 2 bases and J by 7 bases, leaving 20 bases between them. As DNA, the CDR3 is TGTGCCAGCAGTTACATTCGCTCCGACAGAAGTTGGACCCAGTACTTC. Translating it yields CASSYIRSDRSWTQYF.

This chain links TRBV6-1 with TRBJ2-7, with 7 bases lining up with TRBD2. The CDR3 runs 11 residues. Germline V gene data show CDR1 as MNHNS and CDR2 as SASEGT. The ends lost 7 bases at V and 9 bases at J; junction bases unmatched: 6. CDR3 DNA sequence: TGTGCCAGCACTCAGGGACTAACGCAGTACTTC. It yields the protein CASTQGLTQYF.

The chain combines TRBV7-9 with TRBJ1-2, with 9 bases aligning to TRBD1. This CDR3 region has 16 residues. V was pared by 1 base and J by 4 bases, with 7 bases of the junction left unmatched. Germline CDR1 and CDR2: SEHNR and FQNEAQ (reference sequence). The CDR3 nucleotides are TGTGCCAGCAGCTTAGGGGACAGGGACCATCTCTATGGCTACACCTTC. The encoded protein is CASSLGDRDHLYGYTF.

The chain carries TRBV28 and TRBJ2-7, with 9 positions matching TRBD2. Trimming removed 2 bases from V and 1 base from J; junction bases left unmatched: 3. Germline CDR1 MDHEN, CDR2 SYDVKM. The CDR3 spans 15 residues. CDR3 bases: TGTGCCAGCAGTTTACCGACTAGCGGATCCTACGAGCAGTACTTC. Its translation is CASSLPTSGSYEQYF.

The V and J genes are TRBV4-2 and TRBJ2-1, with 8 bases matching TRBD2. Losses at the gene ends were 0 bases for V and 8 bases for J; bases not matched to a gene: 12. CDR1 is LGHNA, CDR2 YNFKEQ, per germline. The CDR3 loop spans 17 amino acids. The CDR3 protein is CASSQEDRAGVEDEQFF. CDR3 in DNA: TGTGCCAGCAGCCAAGAAGATCGAGCGGGAGTCGAAGATGAGCAGTTCTTC.

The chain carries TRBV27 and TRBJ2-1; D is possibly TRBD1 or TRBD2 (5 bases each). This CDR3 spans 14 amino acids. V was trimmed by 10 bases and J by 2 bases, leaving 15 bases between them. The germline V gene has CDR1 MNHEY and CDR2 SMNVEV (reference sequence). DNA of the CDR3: TGTGCCATCGCTAGCCTCAGGGCCTACAATGAGCAGTTCTTC. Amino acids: CAIASLRAYNEQFF.

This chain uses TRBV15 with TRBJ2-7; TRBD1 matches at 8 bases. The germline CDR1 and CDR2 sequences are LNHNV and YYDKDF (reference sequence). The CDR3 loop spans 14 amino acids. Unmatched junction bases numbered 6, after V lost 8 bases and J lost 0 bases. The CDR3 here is CATERGQGSYEQYF. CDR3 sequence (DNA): TGTGCCACCGAGCGTGGACAGGGCTCCTACGAGCAGTACTTC.

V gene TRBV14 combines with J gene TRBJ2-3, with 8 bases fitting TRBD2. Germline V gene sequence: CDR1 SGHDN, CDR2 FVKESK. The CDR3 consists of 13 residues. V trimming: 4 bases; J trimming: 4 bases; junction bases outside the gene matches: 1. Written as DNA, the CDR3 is TGTGCCAGCAGCCGGCGGGGGGCAGATACGCAGTATTTT. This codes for CASSRRGADTQYF.

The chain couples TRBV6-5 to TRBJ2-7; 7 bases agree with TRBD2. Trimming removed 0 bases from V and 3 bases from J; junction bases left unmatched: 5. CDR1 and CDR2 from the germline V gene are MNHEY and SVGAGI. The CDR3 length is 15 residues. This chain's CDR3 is CASSYSPSGDYEQYF. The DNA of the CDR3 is TGTGCCAGCAGTTACTCGCCTAGCGGAGACTACGAGCAGTACTTC.

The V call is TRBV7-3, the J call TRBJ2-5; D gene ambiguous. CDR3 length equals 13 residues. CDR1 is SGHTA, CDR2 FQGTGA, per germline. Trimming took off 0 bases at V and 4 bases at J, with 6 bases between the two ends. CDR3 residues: CASSLTVRETQYF. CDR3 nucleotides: TGTGCCAGCAGCTTAACTGTCAGAGAGACCCAGTACTTC.

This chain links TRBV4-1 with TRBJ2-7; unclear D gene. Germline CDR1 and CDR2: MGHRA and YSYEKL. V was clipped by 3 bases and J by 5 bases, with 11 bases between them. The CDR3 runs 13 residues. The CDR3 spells CASSQIEGNEQYF. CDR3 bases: TGCGCCAGCAGCCAGATAGAAGGGAACGAGCAGTACTTC.

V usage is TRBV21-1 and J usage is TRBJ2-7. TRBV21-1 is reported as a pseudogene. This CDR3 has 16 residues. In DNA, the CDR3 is TGTGCCAGCAGCAAAGAAGGAAAGGGTTGGACCTACGAGCAGTACTTC. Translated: CASSKEGKGWTYEQYF.

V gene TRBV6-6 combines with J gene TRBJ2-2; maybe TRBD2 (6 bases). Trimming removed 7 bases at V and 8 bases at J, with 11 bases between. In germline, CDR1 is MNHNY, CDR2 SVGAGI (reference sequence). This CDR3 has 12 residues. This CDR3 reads CASTWSGGELFF. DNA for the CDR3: TGTGCCAGCACCTGGAGCGGGGGGGAGCTGTTTTTT.

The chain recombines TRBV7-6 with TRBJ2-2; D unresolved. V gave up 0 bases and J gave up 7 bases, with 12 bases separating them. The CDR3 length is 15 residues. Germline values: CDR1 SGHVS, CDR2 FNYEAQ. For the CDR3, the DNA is TGTGCCAGCAGCTTAGCGGAAGGGTCTAGCGGGGAGCTGTTTTTT. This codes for CASSLAEGSSGELFF.

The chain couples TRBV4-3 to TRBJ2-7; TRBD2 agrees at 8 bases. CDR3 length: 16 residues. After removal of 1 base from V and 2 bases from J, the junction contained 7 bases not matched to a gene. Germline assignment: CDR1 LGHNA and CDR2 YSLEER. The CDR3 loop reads CASSQGGGLEAYEQYF. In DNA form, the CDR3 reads TGCGCCAGCAGCCAAGGGGGGGGACTAGAGGCCTACGAGCAGTACTTC.

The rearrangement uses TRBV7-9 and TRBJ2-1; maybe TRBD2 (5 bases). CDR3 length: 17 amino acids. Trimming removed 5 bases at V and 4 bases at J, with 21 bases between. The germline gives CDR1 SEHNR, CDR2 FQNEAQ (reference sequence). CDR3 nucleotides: TGTGCCAGCAGCGCAGGAGGTGGCCAGCAGATGTACAATGAGCAGTTCTTC. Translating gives CASSAGGGQQMYNEQFF.

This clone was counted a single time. This chain's CDR3 is CASSFEGNTGETQYF. The CDR3 nucleotides are TGTGCCAGCAGTTTCGAGGGAAACACTGGGGAGACCCAGTACTTC. The chain uses TRBV6-5 and TRBJ2-5; tentative D call: TRBD2 (5 bases). V shed 4 bases and J shed 5 bases, with 17 bases lying between them. Germline loops: CDR1 MNHEY, CDR2 SVGAGI. The CDR3 has 15 residues.

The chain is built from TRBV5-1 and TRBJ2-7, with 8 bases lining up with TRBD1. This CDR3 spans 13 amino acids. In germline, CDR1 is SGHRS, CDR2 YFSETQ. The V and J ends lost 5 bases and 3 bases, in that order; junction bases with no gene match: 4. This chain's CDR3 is CASSAGTGYEQYF. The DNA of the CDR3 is TGCGCCAGCAGTGCCGGGACAGGCTACGAGCAGTACTTC.

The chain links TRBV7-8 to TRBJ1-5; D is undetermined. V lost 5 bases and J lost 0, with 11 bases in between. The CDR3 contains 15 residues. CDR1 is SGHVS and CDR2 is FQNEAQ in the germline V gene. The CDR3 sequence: CASSPAANSNQPQHF. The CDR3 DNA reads TGTGCCAGCAGCCCGGCCGCAAATAGCAATCAGCCCCAGCATTTT.

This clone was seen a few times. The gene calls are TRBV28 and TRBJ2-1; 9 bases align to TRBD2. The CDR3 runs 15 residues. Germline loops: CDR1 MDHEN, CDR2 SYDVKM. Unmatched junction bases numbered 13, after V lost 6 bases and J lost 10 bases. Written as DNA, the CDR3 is TGTGCCAGCAGACCACTAGCGGGTGGATTCGGAGAGCAGTTCTTC. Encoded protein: CASRPLAGGFGEQFF.

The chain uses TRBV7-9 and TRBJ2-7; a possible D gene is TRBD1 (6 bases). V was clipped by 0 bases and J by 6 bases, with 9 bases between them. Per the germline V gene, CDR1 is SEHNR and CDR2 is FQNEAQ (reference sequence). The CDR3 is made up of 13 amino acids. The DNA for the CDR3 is TGTGCCAGCAGCTTAGCAAACAGGGTCGAGCAGTACTTC. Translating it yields CASSLANRVEQYF. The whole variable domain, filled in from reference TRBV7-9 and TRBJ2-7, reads DTGVSQNPRHKITKRGQNVTFRCDPISEHNRLYWYRQTLGQGPEFLTYFQNEAQLEKSRLLSDRFSAERPKGSFSTLEIQRTEQGDSAMYLCASSLANRVEQYFGPGTRLTVT.

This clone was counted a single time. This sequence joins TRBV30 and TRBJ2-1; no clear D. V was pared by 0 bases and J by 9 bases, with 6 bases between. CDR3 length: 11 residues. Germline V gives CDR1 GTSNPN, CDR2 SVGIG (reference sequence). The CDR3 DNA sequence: TGTGCCTGGAGTGTACTTTCTGAGCAGTTCTTC. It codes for CAWSVLSEQFF.

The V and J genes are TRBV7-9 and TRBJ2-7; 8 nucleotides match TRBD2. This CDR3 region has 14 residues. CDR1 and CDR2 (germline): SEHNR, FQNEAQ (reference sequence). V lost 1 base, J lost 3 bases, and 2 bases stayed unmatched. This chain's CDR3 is CASSLDSGVYEQYF. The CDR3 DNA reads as TGTGCCAGCAGCTTAGATAGCGGGGTCTACGAGCAGTACTTC. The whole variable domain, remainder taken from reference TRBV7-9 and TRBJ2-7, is DTGVSQNPRHKITKRGQNVTFRCDPISEHNRLYWYRQTLGQGPEFLTYFQNEAQLEKSRLLSDRFSAERPKGSFSTLEIQRTEQGDSAMYLCASSLDSGVYEQYFGPGTRLTVT.

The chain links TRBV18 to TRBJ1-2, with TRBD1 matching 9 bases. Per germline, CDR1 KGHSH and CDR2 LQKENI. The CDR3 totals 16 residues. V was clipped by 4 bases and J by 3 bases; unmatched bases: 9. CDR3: CASSHPDRGKDYGYTF. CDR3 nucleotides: TGTGCCAGCTCACACCCCGACAGGGGGAAGGACTATGGCTACACCTTC.

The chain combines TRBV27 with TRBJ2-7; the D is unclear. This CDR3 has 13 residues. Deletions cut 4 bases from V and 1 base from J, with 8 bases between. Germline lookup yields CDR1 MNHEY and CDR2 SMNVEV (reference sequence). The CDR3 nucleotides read TGTGCCAGCAGTTGGGCACCATCCTACGAGCAGTACTTC. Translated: CASSWAPSYEQYF.

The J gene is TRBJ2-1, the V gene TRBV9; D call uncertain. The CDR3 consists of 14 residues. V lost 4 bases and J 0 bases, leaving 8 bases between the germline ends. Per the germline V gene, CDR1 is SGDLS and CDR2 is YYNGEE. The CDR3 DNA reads TGTGCCAGCAGCCCTTCGAACTCCTACAATGAGCAGTTCTTC. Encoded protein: CASSPSNSYNEQFF.

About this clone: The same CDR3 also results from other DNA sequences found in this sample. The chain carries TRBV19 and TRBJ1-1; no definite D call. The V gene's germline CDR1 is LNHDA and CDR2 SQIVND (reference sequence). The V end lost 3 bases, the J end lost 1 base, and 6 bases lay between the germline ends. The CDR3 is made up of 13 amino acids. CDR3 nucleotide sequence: TGTGCCAGTAGTATGTCAGGGAACACTGAAGCTTTCTTT. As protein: CASSMSGNTEAFF. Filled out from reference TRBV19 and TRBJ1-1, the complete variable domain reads DGGITQSPKYLFRKEGQNVTLSCEQNLNHDAMYWYRQDPGQGLRLIYYSQIVNDFQKGDIAEGYSVSREKKESFPLTVTSAQKNPTAFYLCASSMSGNTEAFFGQGTRLTVV.

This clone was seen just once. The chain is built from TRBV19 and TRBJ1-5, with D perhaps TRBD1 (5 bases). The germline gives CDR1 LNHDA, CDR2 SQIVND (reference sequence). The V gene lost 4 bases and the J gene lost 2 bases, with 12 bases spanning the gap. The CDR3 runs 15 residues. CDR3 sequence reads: CASSTGGSGNQPQHF. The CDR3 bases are TGTGCCAGTAGTACGGGGGGTAGTGGCAATCAGCCCCAGCATTTT.

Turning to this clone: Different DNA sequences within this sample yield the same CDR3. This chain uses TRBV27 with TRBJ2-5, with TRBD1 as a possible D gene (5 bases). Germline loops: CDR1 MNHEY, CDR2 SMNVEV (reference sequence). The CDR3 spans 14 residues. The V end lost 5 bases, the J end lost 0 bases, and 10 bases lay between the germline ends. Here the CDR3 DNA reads TGTGCCAGCAGTCTCGCAGGGTACCAAGAGACCCAGTACTTC. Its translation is CASSLAGYQETQYF.

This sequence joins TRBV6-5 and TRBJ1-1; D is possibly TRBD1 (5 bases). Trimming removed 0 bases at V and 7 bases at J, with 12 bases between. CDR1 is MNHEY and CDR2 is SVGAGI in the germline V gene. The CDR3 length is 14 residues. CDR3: CASSYSPGLDEAFF. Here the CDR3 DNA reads TGTGCCAGCAGTTACTCGCCAGGGTTGGATGAAGCTTTCTTT.

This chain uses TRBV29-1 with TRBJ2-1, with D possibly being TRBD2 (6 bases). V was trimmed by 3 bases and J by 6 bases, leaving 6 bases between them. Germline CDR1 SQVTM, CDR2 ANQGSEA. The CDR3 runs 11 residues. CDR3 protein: CSVEGGNEQFF. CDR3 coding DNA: TGCAGCGTTGAGGGAGGCAATGAGCAGTTCTTC.

The chain's CDR3 is CASSQDTTWNQPQHF. Here the CDR3 DNA reads TGCGCCAGCAGCCAAGATACAACGTGGAATCAGCCCCAGCATTTT. The chain recombines TRBV4-1 with TRBJ1-5, with unresolved D. V shed 0 bases and J shed 4 bases, with 10 bases lying between them. The CDR3 has 15 amino acids. The V gene's germline CDR1 is MGHRA and CDR2 YSYEKL.